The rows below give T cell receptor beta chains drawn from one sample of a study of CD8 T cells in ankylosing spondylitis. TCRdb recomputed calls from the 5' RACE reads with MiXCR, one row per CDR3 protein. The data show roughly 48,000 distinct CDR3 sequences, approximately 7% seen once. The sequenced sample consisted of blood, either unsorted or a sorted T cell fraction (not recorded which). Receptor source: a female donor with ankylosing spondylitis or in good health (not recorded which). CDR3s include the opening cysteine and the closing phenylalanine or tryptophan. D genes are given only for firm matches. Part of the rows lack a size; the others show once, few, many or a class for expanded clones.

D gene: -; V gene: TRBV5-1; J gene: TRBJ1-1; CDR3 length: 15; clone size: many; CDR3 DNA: TGCGCCAGCAGCTTCTCGGGAGTGATGAACACTGAAGCTTTCTTT; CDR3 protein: CASSFSGVMNTEAFF
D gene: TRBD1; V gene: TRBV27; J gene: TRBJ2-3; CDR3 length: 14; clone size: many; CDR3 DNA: TGTGCCAGCAGCACGGGACAGTCCACAGATACGCAGTATTTT; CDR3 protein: CASSTGQSTDTQYF
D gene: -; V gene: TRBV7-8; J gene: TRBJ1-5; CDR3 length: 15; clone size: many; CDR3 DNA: TGTGCCAGCAGCTTAGTAGGAGGGAACGATCAGCCCCAGCATTTT; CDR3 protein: CASSLVGGNDQPQHF
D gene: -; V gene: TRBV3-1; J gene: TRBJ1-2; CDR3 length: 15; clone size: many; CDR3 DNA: TGTGCCAGCAGCCAAGACCTGACGGGAAGCTATGGCTACACCTTC; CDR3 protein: CASSQDLTGSYGYTF
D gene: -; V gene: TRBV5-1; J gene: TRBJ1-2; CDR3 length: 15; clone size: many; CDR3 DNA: TGCGCCAGCAGCTTTGGGGACTCAAGCAACTATGGCTACACCTTC; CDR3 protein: CASSFGDSSNYGYTF
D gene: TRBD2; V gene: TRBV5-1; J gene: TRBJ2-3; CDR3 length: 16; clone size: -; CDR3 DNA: TGCGCCAGCAGCGGGACTAGCGGGGGGCCCACAGATACGCAGTATTTT; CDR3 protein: CASSGTSGGPTDTQYF
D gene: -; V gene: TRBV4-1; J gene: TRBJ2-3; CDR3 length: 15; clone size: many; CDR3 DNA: TGCGCCAGCAGCCAAGAGGTCTATCAGGGAGATACGCAGTATTTT; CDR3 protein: CASSQEVYQGDTQYF
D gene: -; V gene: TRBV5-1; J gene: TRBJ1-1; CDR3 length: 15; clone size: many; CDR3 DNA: TGCGCCAGCAGATACTCGGGACAACGGAACACTGAAGCTTTCTTT; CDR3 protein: CASRYSGQRNTEAFF
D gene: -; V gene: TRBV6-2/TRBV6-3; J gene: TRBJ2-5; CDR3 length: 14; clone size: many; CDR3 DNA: TGTGCCAGCAGTTTACACCTCTCGGAAGAGACCCAGTACTTC; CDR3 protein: CASSLHLSEETQYF
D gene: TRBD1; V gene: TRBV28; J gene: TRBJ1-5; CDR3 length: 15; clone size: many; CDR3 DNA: TGTGCCAGCAGTCCACGCGGGACAGGGGTTCAGCCCCAGCATTTT; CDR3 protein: CASSPRGTGVQPQHF
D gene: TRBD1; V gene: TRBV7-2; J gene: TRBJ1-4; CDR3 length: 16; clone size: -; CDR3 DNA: TGTGCCAGCAGCCCCGGGACAGGGCATTTTGAAGAAAAACTGTTTTTT; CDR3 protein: CASSPGTGHFEEKLFF
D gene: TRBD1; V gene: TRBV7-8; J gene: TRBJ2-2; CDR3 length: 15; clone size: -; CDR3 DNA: TGTGCCAGCAGTTTATTACAGGGGGTAACCGGGGAGCTGTTTTTT; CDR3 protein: CASSLLQGVTGELFF
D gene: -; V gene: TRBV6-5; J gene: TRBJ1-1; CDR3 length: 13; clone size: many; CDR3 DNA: TGTGCCAGCAGTTCACGAACGAGGACTGAAGCTTTCTTT; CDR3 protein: CASSSRTRTEAFF
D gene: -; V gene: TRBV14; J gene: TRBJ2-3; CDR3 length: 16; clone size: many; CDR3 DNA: TGTGCCAGCAGCCCGCTGGATTTAGCGAGCACAGATACGCAGTATTTT; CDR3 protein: CASSPLDLASTDTQYF
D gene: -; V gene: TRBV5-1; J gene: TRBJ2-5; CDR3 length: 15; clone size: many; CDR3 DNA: TGCGCCAGCAGGATCGGAACAGGTTCCCAAGAGACCCAGTACTTC; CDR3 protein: CASRIGTGSQETQYF
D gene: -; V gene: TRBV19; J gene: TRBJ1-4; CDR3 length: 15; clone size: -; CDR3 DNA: TGTGCCAGTAGTACGGGGGAGCTCACTAATGAAAAACTGTTTTTT; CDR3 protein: CASSTGELTNEKLFF
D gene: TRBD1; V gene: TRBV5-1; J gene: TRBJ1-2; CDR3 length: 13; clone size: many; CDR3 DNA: TGCGCCAGCAGCGCGGACAGGGCCTCTGGCTACACCTTC; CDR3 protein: CASSADRASGYTF
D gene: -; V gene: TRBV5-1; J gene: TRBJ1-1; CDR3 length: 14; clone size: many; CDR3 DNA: TGCGCCAGCAGCCAAATGACAGAGAACACTGAAGCTTTCTTT; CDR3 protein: CASSQMTENTEAFF
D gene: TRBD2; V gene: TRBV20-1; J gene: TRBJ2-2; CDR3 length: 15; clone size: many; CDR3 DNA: TGCAGTGCTAGCTTTAGCGGGGGCAGCACCGGGGAGCTGTTTTTT; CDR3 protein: CSASFSGGSTGELFF
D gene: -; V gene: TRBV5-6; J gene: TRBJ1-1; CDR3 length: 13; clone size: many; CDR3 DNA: TGTGCCAGCAGCTTGACAGGGACCACTGAAGCTTTCTTT; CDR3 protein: CASSLTGTTEAFF
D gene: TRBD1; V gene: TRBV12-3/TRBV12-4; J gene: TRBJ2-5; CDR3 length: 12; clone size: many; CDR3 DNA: TGTGCCAGTCGGGACAGCCAAGAGACCCAGTACTTC; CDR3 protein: CASRDSQETQYF
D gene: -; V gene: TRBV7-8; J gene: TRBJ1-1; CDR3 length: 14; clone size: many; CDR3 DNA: TGTGCCAGCAGCTACCGGGGCCTGAACACTGAAGCTTTCTTT; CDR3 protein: CASSYRGLNTEAFF
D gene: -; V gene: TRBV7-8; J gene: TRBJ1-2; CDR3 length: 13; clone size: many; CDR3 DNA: TGTGCCAGCAGCTTGGGAGCTAACTATGGCTACACCTTC; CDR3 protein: CASSLGANYGYTF
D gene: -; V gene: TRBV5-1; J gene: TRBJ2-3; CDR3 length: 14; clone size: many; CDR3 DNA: TGCGCCAGCAGCTTGGCCATGGACACAGATACGCAGTATTTT; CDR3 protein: CASSLAMDTDTQYF
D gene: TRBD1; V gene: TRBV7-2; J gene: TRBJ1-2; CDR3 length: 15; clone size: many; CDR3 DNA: TGTGCCAGCAGTGTTCAGGGGGCACCTAACTATGGCTACACCTTC; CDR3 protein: CASSVQGAPNYGYTF
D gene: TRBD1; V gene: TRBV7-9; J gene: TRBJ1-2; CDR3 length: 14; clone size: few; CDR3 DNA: TGTGCCAGCAGCTTGGGGGACAGGGCGGATGGCTACACCTTC; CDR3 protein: CASSLGDRADGYTF
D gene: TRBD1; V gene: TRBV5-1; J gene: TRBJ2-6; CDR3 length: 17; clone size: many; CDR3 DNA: TGCGCCAGCAGCTACGGACAGGCGACATCTGGGGCCAACGTCCTGACTTTC; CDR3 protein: CASSYGQATSGANVLTF
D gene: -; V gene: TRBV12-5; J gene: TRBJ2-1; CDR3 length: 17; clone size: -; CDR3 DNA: TGTGCTAGTGGTCAGCGTATCTGGACGGACGACTACAATGAGCAGTTCTTC; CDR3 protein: CASGQRIWTDDYNEQFF
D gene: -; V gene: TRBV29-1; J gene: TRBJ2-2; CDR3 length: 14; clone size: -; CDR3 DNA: TGCAGCGTTCTTGAACAGATGAACACCGGGGAGCTGTTTTTT; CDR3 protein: CSVLEQMNTGELFF
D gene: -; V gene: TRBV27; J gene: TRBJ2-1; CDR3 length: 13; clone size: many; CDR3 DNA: TGTGCCAGCAGTTTAGCCTTGGGCAATGAGCAGTTCTTC; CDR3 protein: CASSLALGNEQFF
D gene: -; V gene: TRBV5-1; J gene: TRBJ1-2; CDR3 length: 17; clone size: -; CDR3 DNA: TGCGCCAGCAGCCCCTCGTCCCCTGCACAGGTTAGCTATGGCTACACCTTC; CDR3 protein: CASSPSSPAQVSYGYTF
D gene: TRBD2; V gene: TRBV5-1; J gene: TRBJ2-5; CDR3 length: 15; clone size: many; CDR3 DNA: TGCGCCAGCAGCTTGGCCGGGACTAGCGGCGAGACCCAGTACTTC; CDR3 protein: CASSLAGTSGETQYF
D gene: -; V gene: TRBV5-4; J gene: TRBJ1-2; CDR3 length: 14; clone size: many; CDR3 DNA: TGTGCCAGCAGCTCTGGACAGACTAACTATGGCTACACCTTC; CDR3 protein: CASSSGQTNYGYTF
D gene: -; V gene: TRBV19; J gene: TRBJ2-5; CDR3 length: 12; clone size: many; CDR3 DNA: TGTGCCAGTAGTATCGGCCAAGAGACCCAGTACTTC; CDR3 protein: CASSIGQETQYF
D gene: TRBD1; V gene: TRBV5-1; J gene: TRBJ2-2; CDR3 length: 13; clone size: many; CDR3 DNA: TGCGCCAGCAGCCCAGGGGGAACCGGGGAGCTGTTTTTT; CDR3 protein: CASSPGGTGELFF
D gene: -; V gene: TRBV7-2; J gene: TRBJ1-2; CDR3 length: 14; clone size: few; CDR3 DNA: TGTGCCAGCAGCTTAGGGGGGGCAGGGGTCCGCTACACCTTC; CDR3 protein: CASSLGGAGVRYTF
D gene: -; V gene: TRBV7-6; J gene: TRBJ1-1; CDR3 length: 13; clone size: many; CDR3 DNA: TGTGCCAGCAGCTTAGTCGGCGCCCGAGGAGCTTTCTTT; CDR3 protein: CASSLVGARGAFF
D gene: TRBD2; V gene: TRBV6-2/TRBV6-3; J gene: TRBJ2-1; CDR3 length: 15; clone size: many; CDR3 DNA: TGTGCCAGCAGTTACAGGGGAGGGACCTACAATGAGCAGTTCTTC; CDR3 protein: CASSYRGGTYNEQFF
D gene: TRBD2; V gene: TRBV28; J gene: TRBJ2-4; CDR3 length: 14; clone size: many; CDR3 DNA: TGTGCCAGCAGACCCCCGGGGGGCAAAAACATTCAGTACTTC; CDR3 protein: CASRPPGGKNIQYF
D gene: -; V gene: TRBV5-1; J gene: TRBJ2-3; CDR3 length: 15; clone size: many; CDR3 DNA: TGCGCCAGCAGCTTGGAAGGGGCGAGCACAGATACGCAGTATTTT; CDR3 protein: CASSLEGASTDTQYF
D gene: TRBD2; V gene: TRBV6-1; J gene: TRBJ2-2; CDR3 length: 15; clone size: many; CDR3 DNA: TGTGCCAGCAGAGGGACTAGCGGGAGCACCGGGGAGCTGTTTTTT; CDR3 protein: CASRGTSGSTGELFF
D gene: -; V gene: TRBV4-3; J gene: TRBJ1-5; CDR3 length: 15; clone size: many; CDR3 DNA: TGCGCCAGCAGCCAAGATGCAGGGGAGAATCAGCCCCAGCATTTT; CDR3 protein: CASSQDAGENQPQHF
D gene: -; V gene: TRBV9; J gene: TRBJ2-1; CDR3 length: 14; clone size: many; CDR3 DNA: TGTGCCAGCAGCCCGCCCGGGAGTTACAATGAGCAGTTCTTC; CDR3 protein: CASSPPGSYNEQFF
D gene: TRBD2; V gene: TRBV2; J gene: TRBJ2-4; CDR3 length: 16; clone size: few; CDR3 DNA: TGTGCCAGCAGTCCTCTAGCGGGGGGCGACCGAAACATTCAGTACTTC; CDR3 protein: CASSPLAGGDRNIQYF
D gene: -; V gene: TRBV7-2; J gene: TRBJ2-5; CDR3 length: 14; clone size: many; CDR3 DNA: TGTGCCAGCAGCTTCCAGGGGACCATGGAGACCCAGTACTTC; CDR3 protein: CASSFQGTMETQYF
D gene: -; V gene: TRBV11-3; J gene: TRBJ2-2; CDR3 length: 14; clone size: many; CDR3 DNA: TGTGCCAGCAGCTCCCAGGGAAACCCCGGGGAGCTGTTTTTT; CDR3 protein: CASSSQGNPGELFF